The 5 T cell receptor beta chains listed next were all sequenced from one sample in a study of T-cell memory formation after mild COVID-19. MiXCR, applied by TCRdb to the 5' RACE reads, yields one record per CDR3 protein. The data show hundreds of thousands of distinct CDR3 sequences, around 17% seen once. The sequenced sample was PBMCs or a T cell subset sorted from them (not recorded which). The receptors were sampled from a young man who had mild COVID-19 (a few samples of this study predate the infection). Cell type and time point are not known.

This clonotype was detected a few times. The CDR3 DNA reads as TGTGCCAGCAGCCAAGTTAGCTACGAGCAGTACTTC. It translates to CASSQVSYEQYF. V usage is TRBV3-1 and J usage is TRBJ2-7; D is uncertain. Per the germline V gene, CDR1 is LGHDT and CDR2 is YNNKEL (reference sequence). With 1 base removed from V and 3 bases from J, the gap between germline ends came to 4 bases. The CDR3 is 12 amino acids.

This clonotype was recorded a few times. The chain joins TRBV5-4 to TRBJ2-3, with a weak D call TRBD2 (5 bases). The germline CDR1 and CDR2 sequences are SGHNT and YYREEE (reference sequence). V lost 3 bases, J lost 4 bases, and 12 bases lay in between. The CDR3 sequence is 14 residues long. DNA for the CDR3: TGTGCCAGCAGCTGGAGGATGAGCGCAGATACGCAGTATTTT. Its protein product is CASSWRMSADTQYF.

The CDR3 region is CASSYPLAGGRTDTQYF. Written as DNA, the CDR3 is TGTGCCAGCAGTTACCCCCTAGCGGGGGGACGCACAGATACGCAGTATTTT. V gene TRBV6-2 or TRBV6-3 combines with J gene TRBJ2-3, with TRBD2 identical over 11 bases. Germline trimming cut 2 bases from V and 1 base from J; bases unmatched to any gene: 5. Germline V gene sequence: CDR1 MNHEY, CDR2 SVGEGT. This CDR3 region has 17 residues.

This clonotype was observed a few times. CDR3 sequence reads: CASSIIGATGELFF. DNA for the CDR3: TGTGCCAGCAGCATAATCGGGGCTACCGGGGAGCTGTTTTTT. The chain links TRBV12-3 or TRBV12-4 to TRBJ2-2; D tentatively reads TRBD1 or TRBD2 (5 bases each). V dropped 6 bases and J dropped 5 bases, with 13 bases sitting between them. The CDR3 runs to 14 residues.

This chain links TRBV4-1 with TRBJ2-1; TRBD1 matches 8 bases. V gave up 3 bases and J gave up 0 bases; unmatched junction bases: 4. Germline V gene lookup returns CDR1 MGHRA and CDR2 YSYEKL. The CDR3 extends over 16 amino acids. This CDR3 reads CASSQATGGSYNEQFF. CDR3 nucleotides: TGCGCCAGCAGCCAGGCTACAGGGGGCTCCTACAATGAGCAGTTCTTC.